The clone carrying this T cell receptor (beta chain) appeared many times. Its antigen remains unknown. The data belong to a study of CD8 T cells in ankylosing spondylitis. The study, taken as a whole, reports: Disease-associated clonotypes exhibited CD8+ identity and were relatively infrequent in peripheral blood. The study identified a TCR beta motif of several highly homologous variants that appeared characteristic of ankylosing spondylitis blood.

This CDR3 has 13 residues. Trimming stripped 3 bases from V and 7 bases from J, with 12 bases between. Germline CDR1 is SQVTM and CDR2 is ANQGSEA. TCRdb recomputed calls from the 5' RACE reads with MiXCR, one row per CDR3 protein. The sample shows about 510,000 distinct CDR3 sequences, less than 6% of them seen only once. The source material was blood, either unsorted or a sorted T cell fraction (not recorded which). This TCR came from a male donor with ankylosing spondylitis. The chain is built from TRBV29-1 and TRBJ1-4; D not certain. The CDR3 loop reads CSVDRVSGEKLFF. The CDR3 nucleotides are TGCAGCGTTGACCGGGTTAGTGGTGAAAAACTGTTTTTT.